Below, 24 T cell receptor beta chains from the same sample are listed, as sequenced in a study of shared clonotypes between healthy human individuals. Libraries were prepared by immunoSEQ multiplex PCR; TCRdb keeps only in-frame clonotypes and omits some of them. The sample lists 2 million to 3 million clones, roughly 93% occurring once. Source material: naive CD4+ T cells from PBMCs. Described subset: CD45RA+ positively selected. The receptors here all came from a young man in good health. Some clones in this sample may be carry-over from other donors' samples.

This chain joins TRBV7-9 and TRBJ2-1; D gene uncertain. CDR1 and CDR2 from the germline V gene are SEHNR and FQNEAQ (reference sequence). The CDR3 contains 14 residues. Trimming took off 4 bases at V and 4 bases at J, with 11 bases between the two ends. CDR3 nucleotide sequence: TGTGCCAGCAGCTCCGACTGGGAATACAATGAGCAGTTCTTC. This sequence encodes CASSSDWEYNEQFF.

This clone was observed a single time. V and J are TRBV6-5 and TRBJ2-3; 7 nucleotides line up with TRBD2. Germline CDR1 and CDR2: MNHEY and SVGAGI. With V trimmed by 11 bases and J by 4 bases, 12 bases remained unmatched. The CDR3 sequence is 14 residues long. The CDR3 sequence: CASGAGSRADTQYF. CDR3 sequence (DNA): TGTGCCTCCGGAGCGGGGAGTAGGGCAGATACGCAGTATTTT.

The chain has TRBV28 and TRBJ1-2, with D perhaps matching TRBD1 (5 bases). Trimming shortened V by 3 bases and J by 8 bases, and 19 bases separated the two germline ends. CDR1 is MDHEN and CDR2 is SYDVKM in the germline V gene. The CDR3 extends over 15 amino acids. CDR3 residues: CASSFFRQGLGGYTF. As DNA, the CDR3 is TGTGCCAGCAGTTTCTTTCGGCAGGGTTTGGGGGGCTACACCTTC.

In this sample, this clone turned up once. Within the sample, other DNA sequences also encode this same CDR3. This chain connects TRBV18 to TRBJ2-7; possibly TRBD1 for D (5 bases). Germline values: CDR1 KGHSH, CDR2 LQKENI. The CDR3 is 13 amino acids. V was pared by 2 bases and J by 1 base, with 6 bases between. The CDR3 DNA reads TGTGCCAGCTCACCAGACAGATCCTACGAGCAGTACTTC. This encodes CASSPDRSYEQYF.

This chain joins TRBV7-6 and TRBJ2-2; D may be TRBD2 (5 bases). Germline-derived CDR1 and CDR2 are SGHVS and FNYEAQ. CDR3 length: 14 amino acids. The ends were cut back, 6 bases at V and 6 bases at J, with 14 bases in the middle. The CDR3 here is CASSLLGISGELFF. CDR3 nucleotide sequence: TGTGCCAGCAGTCTACTAGGAATCTCCGGGGAGCTGTTTTTT.

The V call is TRBV7-2, the J call TRBJ1-2; D call uncertain. V dropped 5 bases and J dropped 5 bases, with 9 bases sitting between them. Germline lookup yields CDR1 SGHTA and CDR2 FQGNSA. This CDR3 is 12 amino acids long. CDR3 DNA: TGTGCCAGCAGCCCCACAGAGTATGGCTACACCTTC. Translating gives CASSPTEYGYTF.

The rearrangement uses TRBV9 and TRBJ1-6; TRBD1 agrees at 7 bases. CDR1 is SGDLS and CDR2 is YYNGEE in the germline V gene. This CDR3 has 18 amino acids. After removal of 4 bases from V and 5 bases from J, the junction contained 15 bases not matched to a gene. CDR3 region: CASSPQAGGAGNNSPLHF. In DNA, the CDR3 is TGTGCCAGCAGCCCCCAGGCAGGGGGTGCAGGGAATAATTCACCCCTCCACTTT.

V usage is TRBV11-1 and J usage is TRBJ2-1, with 14 bases aligning to TRBD2. CDR1 SGHAT and CDR2 FQDESV come from the germline V gene (reference sequence). The CDR3 length is 18 residues. V trimming: 2 bases; J trimming: 8 bases; junction bases outside the gene matches: 11. This CDR3 is CASSLRVPGTSGSYEQFF. Here the CDR3 DNA reads TGTGCCAGCAGCTTACGGGTTCCCGGGACTAGCGGGAGCTATGAGCAGTTCTTC.

This clone has just one count. The J gene is TRBJ2-4, the V gene TRBV15; the D call may be TRBD1 or TRBD2 (6 bases each). There are 15 residues in the CDR3. Germline CDR1 is LNHNV and CDR2 is YYDKDF (reference sequence). The V gene lost 0 bases and the J gene lost 8 bases, with 14 bases spanning the gap. The DNA for the CDR3 is TGTGCCACCAGCAGAGAGGTTAGGGGGGCGGACATTCAGTACTTC. Amino acid sequence: CATSREVRGADIQYF.

This sequence joins TRBV5-1 and TRBJ2-1, with 9 bases matching TRBD1. The CDR3 totals 14 residues. The germline V gene has CDR1 SGHRS and CDR2 YFSETQ. Unmatched junction bases numbered 6, after V lost 3 bases and J lost 8 bases. CDR3 DNA: TGCGCCAGCAGCTGGGGACAGGGTGTGGATGAGCAGTTCTTC. Translation gives CASSWGQGVDEQFF.

This chain joins TRBV5-1 and TRBJ1-3; 8 bases align to TRBD1. The germline V gene has CDR1 SGHRS and CDR2 YFSETQ. This CDR3 is built from 14 residues. The V and J ends lost 4 bases and 4 bases, in that order; junction bases with no gene match: 4. The CDR3 loop reads CASSGGQGGNTIYF. CDR3 in DNA: TGCGCCAGCAGCGGAGGACAGGGAGGAAACACCATATATTTT. The full variable domain, in which reference TRBV5-1 and TRBJ1-3 provide the parts outside the CDR3, is KAGVTQTPRYLIKTRGQQVTLSCSPISGHRSVSWYQQTPGQGLQFLFEYFSETQRNKGNFPGRFSGRQFSNSRSEMNVSTLELGDSALYLCASSGGQGGNTIYFGEGSWLTVV.

The V call is TRBV7-8, the J call TRBJ2-7; TRBD2 agrees at 7 bases. The CDR3 contains 15 residues. Germline CDR1 is SGHVS and CDR2 is FQNEAQ. The V gene end was trimmed by 5 bases and the J gene end by 5 bases; junction bases not matched to a gene: 12. CDR3 nucleotide sequence: TGTGCCAGCAGCAACCGGAGGACTAGTCCCCACGAGCAGTACTTC. It is translated as CASSNRRTSPHEQYF.

This clone was recorded once. This CDR3 is also generated by other DNA sequences in the sample. V usage is TRBV5-6 and J usage is TRBJ2-7, with a possible D match to TRBD2 (5 bases). The germline V gene encodes CDR1 SGHDT and CDR2 YYEEEE. V lost 2 bases and J lost 0, with 9 bases in between. CDR3 length: 14 amino acids. The CDR3 bases are TGTGCCAGCAGCTTCCCGGGAAGCTCCTACGAGCAGTACTTC. This codes for CASSFPGSSYEQYF.

The CDR3 nucleotides are TGTGCCATCAGTGAGCCGGGAGGGACCCAGTACTTC. Its protein is CAISEPGGTQYF. The J gene is TRBJ2-5, the V gene TRBV10-3; 7 nucleotides align to TRBD2. Germline-derived CDR1 and CDR2 are ENHRY and SYGVKD. This CDR3 is 12 amino acids long. J gave up 7 bases and V 2 bases, and 1 base lay outside the gene matches.

This sequence joins TRBV7-2 and TRBJ2-4; a weak D match, TRBD2 (6 bases). The germline V and J ends were trimmed by 8 bases and 0 bases, with 11 bases remaining between them. The CDR3 totals 14 residues. The germline CDR1 and CDR2 sequences are SGHTA and FQGNSA. CDR3 protein: CASVPGGAKNIQYF. CDR3 DNA sequence: TGTGCCAGCGTCCCCGGGGGAGCCAAAAACATTCAGTACTTC.

The CDR3 loop is CASSQPSGTEQYF. The CDR3 DNA is TGTGCCAGCAGCCAACCGTCAGGAACAGAGCAGTACTTC. The chain links TRBV7-9 to TRBJ2-7; D is uncertain. This CDR3 contains 13 residues. Per the germline V gene, CDR1 is SEHNR and CDR2 is FQNEAQ (reference sequence). The ends were cut back, 5 bases at V and 7 bases at J, with 15 bases in the middle.

The rearrangement uses TRBV7-2 and TRBJ2-1; 7 nucleotides line up with TRBD1. Trimming cost V 5 bases and J 7 bases; bases outside gene matches: 8. Germline CDR1 and CDR2: SGHTA and FQGNSA. The CDR3 has 14 amino acids. The CDR3 DNA sequence: TGTGCCAGCAGCGATTTACAGGGGCCAAATGAGCAGTTCTTC. It is translated as CASSDLQGPNEQFF. Together with reference TRBV7-2 and TRBJ2-1, the CDR3 gives the full variable domain: GAGVSQSPSNKVTEKGKDVELRCDPISGHTALYWYRQSLGQGLEFLIYFQGNSAPDKSGLPSDRFSAERTGGSVSTLTIQRTQQEDSAVYLCASSDLQGPNEQFFGPGTRLTVL.

V gene TRBV11-3 combines with J gene TRBJ2-3; 14 nucleotides agree with TRBD2. There are 18 residues in the CDR3. Germline assignment: CDR1 SGHNT and CDR2 YENEEA. V was pared by 1 base and J by 4 bases, with 7 bases of the junction left unmatched. The CDR3 nucleotides are TGTGCCAGCAGCTTAGCGGGACTAGCGGGAGTTAGGGCAGATACGCAGTATTTT. The encoded protein is CASSLAGLAGVRADTQYF. Complete variable domain (other parts from reference TRBV11-3 and TRBJ2-3): EAGVVQSPRYKIIEKKQPVAFWCNPISGHNTLYWYLQNLGQGPELLIRYENEEAVDDSQLPKDRFSAERLKGVDSTLKIQPAELGDSAVYLCASSLAGLAGVRADTQYFGPGTRLTVL.

This chain links TRBV18 with TRBJ2-2, with 7 bases lining up with TRBD2. The germline gives CDR1 KGHSH, CDR2 LQKENI. The CDR3 contains 17 residues. J was trimmed by 2 bases and V by 2 bases; bases with no gene match: 8. CDR3 sequence (DNA): TGTGCCAGCTCACCATTCGGGGGGAAAGGAAACACCGGGGAGCTGTTTTTT. It is translated as CASSPFGGKGNTGELFF.

The CDR3, as DNA: TGTGCCAGTTCTTTAAGGACAGGGGGGGATGTTCAGTACTTC. It is translated as CASSLRTGGDVQYF. The chain combines TRBV28 with TRBJ2-4; 10 bases agree with TRBD1. The CDR3 is made up of 14 amino acids. Germline values: CDR1 MDHEN, CDR2 SYDVKM. V lost 9 bases to trimming and J lost 11 bases; unmatched junction nucleotides: 13.

Concerning this clone itself: Other DNA sequences in this specimen translate into the identical CDR3. The V call is TRBV5-1, the J call TRBJ2-1; D may be TRBD2 (6 bases). The germline V gene encodes CDR1 SGHRS and CDR2 YFSETQ. Deletions cut 0 bases from V and 4 bases from J, with 11 bases between. The CDR3 loop spans 15 amino acids. DNA of the CDR3: TGCGCCAGCAGCTTGGGCGGGATCGGGTACAATGAGCAGTTCTTC. Translation gives CASSLGGIGYNEQFF.

The gene calls are TRBV11-2 and TRBJ2-5; D is possibly TRBD2 (6 bases). V lost 5 bases and J 6 bases, leaving 7 bases between the germline ends. The germline V gene has CDR1 SGHAT and CDR2 FQNNGV. This CDR3 contains 11 residues. The chain's CDR3 is CASSRGKTQYF. The CDR3 nucleotides read TGTGCCAGCAGCCGCGGGAAGACCCAGTACTTC.

The CDR3 sequence: CAWSVEGRGSNIQYF. DNA for the CDR3: TGTGCCTGGAGTGTAGAGGGGCGCGGATCAAACATTCAGTACTTC. This sequence joins TRBV30 and TRBJ2-4, with D perhaps being TRBD1 or TRBD2 (5 bases each). CDR3 length equals 15 residues. Trimming took off 0 bases at V and 6 bases at J, with 15 bases between the two ends. Germline V gene lookup returns CDR1 GTSNPN and CDR2 SVGIG (reference sequence).

This chain connects TRBV11-2 to TRBJ2-7; 7 bases fit TRBD1. The ends lost 6 bases at V and 2 bases at J; junction bases unmatched: 4. The CDR3 extends over 13 amino acids. Germline CDR1 SGHAT, CDR2 FQNNGV. This chain's CDR3 is CASRRDRTYEQYF. For the CDR3, the DNA is TGTGCCAGCAGAAGGGACAGAACCTACGAGCAGTACTTC.